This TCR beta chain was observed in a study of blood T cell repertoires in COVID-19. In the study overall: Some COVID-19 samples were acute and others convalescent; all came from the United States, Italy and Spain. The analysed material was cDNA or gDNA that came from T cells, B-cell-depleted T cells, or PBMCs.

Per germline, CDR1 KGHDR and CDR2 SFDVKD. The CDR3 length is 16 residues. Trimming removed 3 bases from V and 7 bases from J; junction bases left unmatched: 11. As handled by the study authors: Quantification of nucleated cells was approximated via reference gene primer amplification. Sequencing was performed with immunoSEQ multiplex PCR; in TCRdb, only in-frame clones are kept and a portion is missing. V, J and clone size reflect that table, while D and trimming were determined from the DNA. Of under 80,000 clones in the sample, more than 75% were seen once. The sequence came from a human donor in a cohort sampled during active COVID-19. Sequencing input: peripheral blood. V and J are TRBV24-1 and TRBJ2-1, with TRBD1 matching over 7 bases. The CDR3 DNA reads TGTGCCACCAGTGATCCTGACAGGGATAAGGGGAATGAGCAGTTCTTC. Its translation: CATSDPDRDKGNEQFF.